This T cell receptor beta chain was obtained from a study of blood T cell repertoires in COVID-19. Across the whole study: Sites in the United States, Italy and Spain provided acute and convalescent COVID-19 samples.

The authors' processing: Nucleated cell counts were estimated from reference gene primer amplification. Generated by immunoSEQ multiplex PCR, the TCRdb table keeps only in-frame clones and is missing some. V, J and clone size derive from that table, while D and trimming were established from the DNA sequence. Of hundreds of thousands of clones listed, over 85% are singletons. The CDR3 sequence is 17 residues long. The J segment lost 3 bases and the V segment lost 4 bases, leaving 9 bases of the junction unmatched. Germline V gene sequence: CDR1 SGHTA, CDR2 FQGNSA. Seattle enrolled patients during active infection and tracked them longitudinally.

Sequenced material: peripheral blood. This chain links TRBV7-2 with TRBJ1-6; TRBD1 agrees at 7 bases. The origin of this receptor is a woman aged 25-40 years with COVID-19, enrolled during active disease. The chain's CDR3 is CASSSLTGADYNSPLHF. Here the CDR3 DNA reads TGTGCCAGCAGCTCCCTCACAGGGGCTGACTATAATTCACCCCTCCACTTT. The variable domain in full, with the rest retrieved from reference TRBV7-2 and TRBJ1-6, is GAGVSQSPSNKVTEKGKDVELRCDPISGHTALYWYRQSLGQGLEFLIYFQGNSAPDKSGLPSDRFSAERTGGSVSTLTIQRTQQEDSAVYLCASSSLTGADYNSPLHFGNGTRLTVT.